This T cell receptor beta chain was recorded in a study of cytomegalovirus exposure and HLA in healthy donors. The PCR had 60 Vbeta and 13 Jbeta primers. Produced via immunoSEQ multiplex PCR; TCRdb's table is partial and in-frame only. The profile shows over 100,000 clones, roughly two thirds of them singletons. This clone was seen once. Germline-derived CDR1 and CDR2 are LNHDA and SQIVND (reference sequence). V gave up 4 bases and J gave up 6 bases; unmatched junction bases: 7. The CDR3 runs 17 residues. J is TRBJ2-1 and V is TRBV19; TRBD2 agrees at 15 bases. This receptor was identified in a middle-aged man in good health and CMV-seronegative. Sample: PBMCs. The CDR3 loop is CASSTGLAGGRGNEQFF. CDR3 DNA sequence: TGTGCCAGTAGTACCGGACTAGCGGGGGGGCGAGGCAATGAGCAGTTCTTC.